This T cell receptor (beta chain) comes out of a study of T cells after yellow fever vaccination. Study-level information: Preparation of fractions with low cell numbers was performed using SMART-Seq v4 Ultra Low Input. Study-wide points: In post-booster samples, most primary-vaccination clones reappeared (around 95% CD4, 70% to 90% CD8).

This clonotype turned up a few times. Its antigen remains unidentified. The 5'RACE template-switching step produced TCR cDNA and added a universal primer site and UMIs. Via MiXCR, TCRdb re-called the 5' RACE reads, giving one row per CDR3 protein. The profile covers about 320,000 distinct CDR3 sequences, with roughly 4.3% appearing a single time and around 19% taken by the ten largest. The receptor was isolated from a man aged 18-30 years who received the YFV17D yellow fever vaccine. This specimen was PBMCs, taken 15 days after the yellow fever booster vaccination.

The CDR3 region is CASSVNPGQLNEKLFF. Here the CDR3 DNA reads TGTGCCAGCAGCGTTAACCCGGGACAGCTTAATGAAAAACTGTTTTTT. The chain couples TRBV9 to TRBJ1-4; the match to TRBD1 covers 7 bases. CDR1 SGDLS and CDR2 YYNGEE come from the germline V gene. After removal of 2 bases from V and 4 bases from J, the junction contained 8 bases not matched to a gene. The CDR3 is 16 amino acids.